The 11 T cell receptor beta chains in this list originate from one sample, sequenced in a study of cytomegalovirus exposure and HLA in healthy donors. With 60 Vbeta and 13 Jbeta primers, the PCR was carried out. Clones were read by immunoSEQ multiplex PCR, and TCRdb kept only the in-frame ones, dropping some. The sample contains about 140,000 clones, over 80% of which appear only once. Sequenced sample: PBMCs. These TCRs come from a female donor in good health and CMV-seronegative.

The chain joins TRBV5-1 to TRBJ2-7; TRBD1 might be the D (5 bases). This CDR3 has 16 amino acids. Germline CDR1 is SGHRS and CDR2 is YFSETQ. V was clipped by 1 base and J by 4 bases, with 18 bases between them. DNA for the CDR3: TGCGCCAGCAGCTTGTATAGGTCGACAGATTCGTACGAGCAGTACTTC. Translation: CASSLYRSTDSYEQYF.

The V gene is TRBV5-1, the J gene TRBJ2-1, with 10 nucleotides matching TRBD1. The CDR3 has 15 amino acids. Trimming took 3 bases from V and 4 from J; bases not matched to a gene: 4. Germline lookup yields CDR1 SGHRS and CDR2 YFSETQ. CDR3 nucleotides: TGCGCCAGCAGCTCGGGACAGGGGCAATACAATGAGCAGTTCTTC. Its translation is CASSSGQGQYNEQFF.

The chain employs TRBV27 and TRBJ2-7, with D tentatively TRBD1 (6 bases). V lost 5 bases and J 2 bases, leaving 16 bases between the germline ends. CDR1 is MNHEY, CDR2 SMNVEV, per germline (reference sequence). The CDR3 covers 15 residues. Here the CDR3 DNA reads TGTGCCAGCAGTACCGTGACAGGCGCAACCTACGAGCAGTACTTC. Translation: CASSTVTGATYEQYF.

The chain links TRBV9 to TRBJ1-4; TRBD1 matches at 8 bases. Germline V gives CDR1 SGDLS, CDR2 YYNGEE. Trimming at V came to 0 bases and at J to 5 bases, leaving 0 bases not matched to a gene. The CDR3 is made up of 14 amino acids. The CDR3 spells CASSVGQGNEKLFF. The DNA of the CDR3 is TGTGCCAGCAGCGTAGGACAGGGGAATGAAAAACTGTTTTTT.

The chain employs TRBV27 and TRBJ2-2; D may be TRBD1 (6 bases). V was pared by 7 bases and J by 5 bases, with 17 bases between. Germline CDR1 MNHEY, CDR2 SMNVEV (reference sequence). This CDR3 is 15 amino acids long. The CDR3 nucleotides are TGTGCCAGCACAGACAGGACATGGGGAACCGGGGAGCTGTTTTTT. This sequence encodes CASTDRTWGTGELFF.

This chain links TRBV5-1 with TRBJ1-5; D is possibly TRBD1 (6 bases). Per germline, CDR1 SGHRS and CDR2 YFSETQ. The V end lost 0 bases, the J end lost 4 bases, and 8 bases lay between the germline ends. CDR3 length: 14 amino acids. This CDR3 is CASSLGGGNQPQHF. DNA of the CDR3: TGCGCCAGCAGCTTGGGAGGGGGAAATCAGCCCCAGCATTTT.

This clone turned up a few times. Here the CDR3 DNA reads TGTGCCAGCAGTTCCCTCAATCAGCCCCAGCATTTT. Protein sequence: CASSSLNQPQHF. J is TRBJ1-5 and V is TRBV6-6, with unresolved D. Trimming removed 4 bases from V and 3 bases from J, with 4 bases in between. Germline V gives CDR1 MNHNY, CDR2 SVGAGI (reference sequence). The CDR3 sequence is 12 residues long.

The V call is TRBV19, the J call TRBJ2-5; TRBD1 matches 8 bases. V trimming: 6 bases; J trimming: 4 bases; junction bases outside the gene matches: 4. Germline V gene lookup returns CDR1 LNHDA and CDR2 SQIVND (reference sequence). CDR3 length: 13 residues. The CDR3 is CASSRGTGETQYF. The CDR3 coding sequence is TGTGCCAGTAGCCGGGGGACAGGAGAGACCCAGTACTTC.

The chain employs TRBV9 and TRBJ2-7, with D possibly being TRBD1 (6 bases). This CDR3 is 13 amino acids long. The V gene lost 3 bases and the J gene lost 4 bases, with 11 bases spanning the gap. Germline loops: CDR1 SGDLS, CDR2 YYNGEE. The CDR3 region has the DNA TGTGCCAGCAGCGGGGACACTGGGTACGAGCAGTACTTC. Its translation is CASSGDTGYEQYF.

V and J are TRBV19 and TRBJ2-5; 10 nucleotides agree with TRBD2. The CDR3 has 17 residues. Germline assignment: CDR1 LNHDA and CDR2 SQIVND (reference sequence). The ends lost 5 bases at V and 7 bases at J; junction bases unmatched: 16. CDR3 protein: CASSPPVAGGSIGTQYF. In DNA, the CDR3 is TGTGCCAGTAGTCCCCCGGTAGCGGGAGGCTCTATAGGGACCCAGTACTTC. The whole variable domain, remainder taken from reference TRBV19 and TRBJ2-5, is DGGITQSPKYLFRKEGQNVTLSCEQNLNHDAMYWYRQDPGQGLRLIYYSQIVNDFQKGDIAEGYSVSREKKESFPLTVTSAQKNPTAFYLCASSPPVAGGSIGTQYFGPGTRLLVL.

V and J are TRBV27 and TRBJ2-7; possibly TRBD1 for D (6 bases). Germline V gene data show CDR1 as MNHEY and CDR2 as SMNVEV (reference sequence). Trimming took 2 bases from V and 2 from J, leaving 7 bases between them. The length of the CDR3 is 13 residues. The CDR3 loop reads CASSLGQTYEQYF. As DNA, the CDR3 is TGTGCCAGCAGTTTAGGACAGACCTACGAGCAGTACTTC.